This T cell receptor (beta chain) was observed in a study of cytomegalovirus exposure and HLA in healthy donors. A remark on this clone: Its target is unknown.

V was trimmed by 3 bases and J by 2 bases, leaving 8 bases between them. The CDR3 extends over 14 amino acids. PCR amplification relied on 60 Vbeta primers (plus 13 Jbeta primers). Sequenced by immunoSEQ multiplex PCR; TCRdb stores in-frame clones only, minus some. The data show some 180,000 clones, just under 80% seen once. Regarding the study as a whole: Donors were assumed by presence/absence analyses to have roughly uniform sequencing depth.

The specimen was PBMCs. This receptor was taken from a woman aged 30 to 39 in good health and CMV-seronegative. The chain recombines TRBV23-1 with TRBJ1-5; no clear D gene. TRBV23-1 belongs to the ORF category, with a function that is uncertain. CDR3 sequence (DNA): TGCGCCAGCAGTCAGTCTCCGTGCAATCAGCCCCAGCATTTT. The encoded protein is CASSQSPCNQPQHF.